What follows are 2 T cell receptor beta chains derived from one specimen sequenced in a study of shared clonotypes between healthy human individuals. Sequencing was performed with immunoSEQ multiplex PCR; in TCRdb, only in-frame clones are kept and a portion is missing. The data hold about 960,000 clones, with about three quarters observed a single time. The specimen sequenced was memory CD4+ T cells sorted from blood. Subset noted: CD45RA-negative fraction. The receptors derive from a man aged 18-30 years in good health.

The chain uses TRBV29-1 and TRBJ1-3; 7 bases are a match to TRBD1. The V segment lost 6 bases and the J segment 0 bases; nucleotides outside the gene matches: 11. The CDR3 extends over 16 amino acids. Looked up from germline, CDR1 is SQVTM and CDR2 is ANQGSEA. The CDR3 sequence is CSVAWTGLDSGNTIYF. The CDR3 region has the DNA TGCAGCGTCGCCTGGACAGGCCTGGACTCTGGAAACACCATATATTTT.

This clone was seen repeatedly, ten times or more. This chain links TRBV5-1 with TRBJ2-7, with D tentatively TRBD1 (6 bases). This CDR3 region has 15 residues. Germline V gene lookup returns CDR1 SGHRS and CDR2 YFSETQ. With 0 bases removed from V and 0 bases from J, the gap between germline ends came to 10 bases. The CDR3 nucleotides read TGCGCCAGCAGCTTGGGGACAGACCGCTCCTACGAGCAGTACTTC. Protein product: CASSLGTDRSYEQYF.